Listed here are 3 T cell receptor beta chains from one sample, sequenced in a study of T cell responses to AZD1222 COVID-19 vaccine. The protocol was immunoSEQ multiplex PCR, while the TCRdb copy is restricted to in-frame clones and leaves out a portion. The data hold some 190,000 clones, with around 94% observed a single time. Sample: peripheral blood, taken on day 0 of AZD1222 vaccination. These receptors originate from an adult in good health.

This sequence joins TRBV19 and TRBJ2-4; D is perhaps TRBD2 (6 bases). Germline lookup yields CDR1 LNHDA and CDR2 SQIVND (reference sequence). There are 15 residues in the CDR3. Trimming removed 7 bases from V and 2 bases from J, with 15 bases in between. The CDR3, as DNA: TGTGCCAGTACCCCCGGGGGAATCACCAAAAACATTCAGTACTTC. This encodes CASTPGGITKNIQYF.

Only one count was recorded for this clone. The CDR3 is CASSQGVPYGYTF. The CDR3 DNA sequence: TGTGCCAGCAGCCAGGGGGTCCCCTATGGCTACACCTTC. The rearrangement uses TRBV5-6 and TRBJ1-2; 7 bases are shared with TRBD1. Germline assignment: CDR1 SGHDT and CDR2 YYEEEE. J lost 4 bases, V lost 4 bases, and 4 bases had no gene match. The CDR3 is 13 amino acids.

The rearrangement links TRBV27 to TRBJ1-5; 8 bases line up with TRBD1. CDR1 is MNHEY and CDR2 is SMNVEV in the germline V gene (reference sequence). CDR3 length equals 15 residues. Trimming removed 3 bases from V and 1 base from J; junction bases left unmatched: 2. The CDR3 here is CASSFRDRSNQPQHF. DNA for the CDR3: TGTGCCAGCAGTTTCCGGGACAGGAGCAATCAGCCCCAGCATTTT.